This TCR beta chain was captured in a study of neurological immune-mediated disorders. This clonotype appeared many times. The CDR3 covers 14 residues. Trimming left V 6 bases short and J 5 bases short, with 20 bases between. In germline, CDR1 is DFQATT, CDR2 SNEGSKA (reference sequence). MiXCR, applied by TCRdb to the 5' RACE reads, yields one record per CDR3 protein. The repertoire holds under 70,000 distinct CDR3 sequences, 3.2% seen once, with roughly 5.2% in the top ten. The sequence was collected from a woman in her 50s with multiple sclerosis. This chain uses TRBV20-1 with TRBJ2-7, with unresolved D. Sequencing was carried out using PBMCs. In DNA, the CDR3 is TGCAGTGCCGCGACCTCGCGGAGCCGCAACGAGCAGTACTTC. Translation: CSAATSRSRNEQYF.